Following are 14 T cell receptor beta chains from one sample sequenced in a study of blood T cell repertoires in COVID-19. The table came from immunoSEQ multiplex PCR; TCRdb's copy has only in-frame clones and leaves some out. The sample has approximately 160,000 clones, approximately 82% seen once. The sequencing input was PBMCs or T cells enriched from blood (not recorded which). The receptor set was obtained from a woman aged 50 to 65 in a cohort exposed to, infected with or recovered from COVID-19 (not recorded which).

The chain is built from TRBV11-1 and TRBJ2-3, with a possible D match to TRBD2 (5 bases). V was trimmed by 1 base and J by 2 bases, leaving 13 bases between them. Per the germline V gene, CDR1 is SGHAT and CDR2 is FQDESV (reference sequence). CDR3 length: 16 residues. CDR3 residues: CASSLGLAIITDTQYF. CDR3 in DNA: TGTGCCAGCAGCTTAGGGCTAGCTATAATCACAGATACGCAGTATTTT.

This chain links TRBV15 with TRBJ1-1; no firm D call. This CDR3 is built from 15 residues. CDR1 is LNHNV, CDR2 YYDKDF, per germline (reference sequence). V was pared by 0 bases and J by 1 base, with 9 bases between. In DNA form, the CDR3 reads TGTGCCACCAGCAGAGATGCGTCAGGGAACACTGAAGCTTTCTTT. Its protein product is CATSRDASGNTEAFF.

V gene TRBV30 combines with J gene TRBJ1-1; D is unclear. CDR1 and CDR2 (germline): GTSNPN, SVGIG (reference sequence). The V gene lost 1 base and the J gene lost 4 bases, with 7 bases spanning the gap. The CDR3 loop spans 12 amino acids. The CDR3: CAWSGGGTEAFF. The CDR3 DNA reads TGTGCCTGGAGTGGGGGAGGCACTGAAGCTTTCTTT.

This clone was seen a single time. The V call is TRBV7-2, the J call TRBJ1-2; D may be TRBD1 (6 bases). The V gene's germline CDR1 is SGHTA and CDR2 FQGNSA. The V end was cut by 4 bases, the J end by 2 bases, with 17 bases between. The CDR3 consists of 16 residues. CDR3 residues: CASSSIGGDGNYGYTF. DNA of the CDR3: TGTGCCAGCAGCTCCATAGGGGGGGACGGCAACTATGGCTACACCTTC. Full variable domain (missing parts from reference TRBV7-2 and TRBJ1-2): GAGVSQSPSNKVTEKGKDVELRCDPISGHTALYWYRQSLGQGLEFLIYFQGNSAPDKSGLPSDRFSAERTGGSVSTLTIQRTQQEDSAVYLCASSSIGGDGNYGYTFGSGTRLTVV.

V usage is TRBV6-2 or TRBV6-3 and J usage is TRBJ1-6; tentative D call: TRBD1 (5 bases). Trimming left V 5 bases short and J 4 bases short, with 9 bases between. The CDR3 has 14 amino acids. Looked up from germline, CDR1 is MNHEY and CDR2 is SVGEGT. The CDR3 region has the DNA TGTGCCAGCAGTGACGACAGATATAATTCACCCCTCCACTTT. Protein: CASSDDRYNSPLHF.

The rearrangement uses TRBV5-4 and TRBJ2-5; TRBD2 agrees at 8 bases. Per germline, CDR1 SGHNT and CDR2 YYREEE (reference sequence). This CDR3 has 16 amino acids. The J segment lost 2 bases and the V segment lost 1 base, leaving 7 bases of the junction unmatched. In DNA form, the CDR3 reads TGTGCCAGCAGCTTGCCCAGCGGGGGTAGACAAGAGACCCAGTACTTC. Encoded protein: CASSLPSGGRQETQYF.

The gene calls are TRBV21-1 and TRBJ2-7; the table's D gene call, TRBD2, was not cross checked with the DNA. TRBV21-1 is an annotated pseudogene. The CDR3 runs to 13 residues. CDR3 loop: CASMRGRPYEQYF. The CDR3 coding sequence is TGTGCCAGCATGCGGGGGAGGCCCTACGAGCAGTACTTC.

The DNA of the CDR3 is TGCGCCAGCAGCTTGGGGGCCAATCAGCCCCAGCATTTT. It yields the protein CASSLGANQPQHF. V usage is TRBV5-1 and J usage is TRBJ1-5, with D unclear. Looked up from germline, CDR1 is SGHRS and CDR2 is YFSETQ. The CDR3 spans 13 residues. Trimming removed 0 bases at V and 3 bases at J, with 4 bases between.

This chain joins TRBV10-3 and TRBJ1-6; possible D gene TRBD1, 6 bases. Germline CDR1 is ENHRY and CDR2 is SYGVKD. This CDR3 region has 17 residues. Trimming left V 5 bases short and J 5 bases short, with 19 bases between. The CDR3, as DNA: TGTGCCATCAGTCCACGGGGTGGGGCAGGGGATAATTCACCCCTCCACTTT. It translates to CAISPRGGAGDNSPLHF.

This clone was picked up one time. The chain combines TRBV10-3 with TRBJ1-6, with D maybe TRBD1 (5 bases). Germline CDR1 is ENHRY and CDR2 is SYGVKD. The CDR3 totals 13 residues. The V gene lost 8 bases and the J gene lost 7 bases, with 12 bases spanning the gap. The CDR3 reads CAIPDRPNSPLHF. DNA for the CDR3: TGTGCCATCCCTGACAGACCCAATTCACCCCTCCACTTT.

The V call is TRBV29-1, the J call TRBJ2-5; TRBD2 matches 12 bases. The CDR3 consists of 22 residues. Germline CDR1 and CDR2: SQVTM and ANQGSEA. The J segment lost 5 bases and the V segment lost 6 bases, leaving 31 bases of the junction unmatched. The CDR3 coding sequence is TGCAGCGTCGCCCTTATACTAGCGGGGGGAATAGCACAACCGGATCCCAGGGAGACCCAGTACTTC. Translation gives CSVALILAGGIAQPDPRETQYF.

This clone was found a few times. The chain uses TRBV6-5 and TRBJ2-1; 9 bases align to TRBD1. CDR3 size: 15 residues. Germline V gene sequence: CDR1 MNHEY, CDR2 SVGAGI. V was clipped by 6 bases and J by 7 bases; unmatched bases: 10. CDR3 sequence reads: CASSLPGQGRNEQFF. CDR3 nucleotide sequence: TGTGCCAGCAGCCTACCGGGACAGGGTAGAAATGAGCAGTTCTTC.

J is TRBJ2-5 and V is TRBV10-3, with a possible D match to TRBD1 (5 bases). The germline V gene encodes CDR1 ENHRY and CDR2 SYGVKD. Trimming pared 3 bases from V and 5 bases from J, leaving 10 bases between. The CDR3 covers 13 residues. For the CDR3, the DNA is TGTGCCATCAGTGATTGGGGCCGGGAGACCCAGTACTTC. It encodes CAISDWGRETQYF.

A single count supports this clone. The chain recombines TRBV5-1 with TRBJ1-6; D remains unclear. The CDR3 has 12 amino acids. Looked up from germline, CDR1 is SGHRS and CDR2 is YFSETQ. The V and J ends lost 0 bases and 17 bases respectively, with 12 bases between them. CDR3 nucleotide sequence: TGCGCCAGCAGCTTGGCCGGAGACCTTTTCCACTTT. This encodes CASSLAGDLFHF.